Each of the 5 T cell receptor beta chains below was sequenced from the same sample in a study of post-analysis software for immune sequencing data. Antigens for these TCRs are unknown. Unique molecular identifiers were present in the TCR beta cDNA libraries. A single record per CDR3 protein comes from TCRdb applying MiXCR to the PCR reads. Of roughly 800,000 distinct CDR3 sequences listed, about 27% are singletons. Findings of the study overall: Among a handful of TRBV segments more frequent in patients than controls were TRBV5-6, TRBV5-1 and TRBV20-1.

Source material: blood. The origin of the receptors is a girl aged 10 to 17 with multiple sclerosis.

This clonotype was found a few times. The V and J genes are TRBV6-5 and TRBJ1-1; 8 bases fit TRBD1. This CDR3 has 16 residues. Germline CDR1 is MNHEY and CDR2 is SVGAGI. Trimming at V came to 8 bases and at J to 1 base, leaving 12 bases not matched to a gene. Here the CDR3 reads CASGPRGLGRNTEAFF. CDR3 sequence (DNA): TGTGCCAGCGGACCCAGGGGGCTCGGGAGGAACACTGAAGCTTTCTTT.

The genes are TRBV2 and TRBJ2-5; D is unclear. Trimming shortened V by 8 bases and J by 11 bases, and 15 bases separated the two germline ends. Germline V gene sequence: CDR1 SNHLY, CDR2 FYNNEI. The CDR3 has 11 residues. Here the CDR3 reads CASSRMDEQYF. CDR3 DNA sequence: TGTGCCAGCTCCAGGATGGATGAGCAGTACTTC.

This clonotype was observed a few times. The gene calls are TRBV4-1 and TRBJ2-3; D not certain. V lost 4 bases, J lost 2 bases, and 13 bases lay in between. This CDR3 has 15 amino acids. Germline V gene lookup returns CDR1 MGHRA and CDR2 YSYEKL. In DNA, the CDR3 is TGCGCCAGCAGCCGGACCGCCGGCTTCACAGATACGCAGTATTTT. Translating gives CASSRTAGFTDTQYF.

This clonotype was found many times. The CDR3 reads CSVEATDTQYF. CDR3 nucleotides: TGCAGCGTTGAAGCCACAGATACGCAGTATTTT. The chain recombines TRBV29-1 with TRBJ2-3; D unclear. In germline, CDR1 is SQVTM, CDR2 ANQGSEA. The length of the CDR3 is 11 residues. Trimming removed 1 base at V and 2 bases at J, with 1 base between.

This clonotype showed up just a few times. The chain has TRBV5-8 and TRBJ2-5, with a possible D match to TRBD1 (5 bases). This CDR3 has 14 amino acids. Between the trimmed V and J ends, which lost 3 bases and 4 bases, there was a span of 13 bases. Germline CDR1 reads SGHTS; CDR2 reads YDEGEE. The chain's CDR3 is CASSSDIWGETQYF. The CDR3 coding sequence is TGTGCCAGCAGCTCGGACATCTGGGGAGAGACCCAGTACTTC.